The sequence of this T cell receptor beta chain was determined in a study of neoadjuvant nivolumab and ipilimumab in lung cancer. Study-wide results and limits: TCR sequencing covered a small number of samples.

Trimming took 4 bases from V and 0 from J, leaving 10 bases between them. The CDR3 is 15 amino acids. Germline V lookup: CDR1 SGDLS, CDR2 YYNGEE. Produced via immunoSEQ multiplex PCR; TCRdb's table is partial and in-frame only. Of about 18,000 clones listed, about nine tenths are singletons. This clone appeared a single time. Its antigen is unknown. The clonotype comes from an adult with non-small cell lung cancer. The sequences come from peripheral blood, collected before neoadjuvant nivolumab, alone or with ipilimumab. V is TRBV9 and J is TRBJ2-2, with D maybe TRBD1 (6 bases). CDR3: CASSIGQTNTGELFF. The CDR3 bases are TGTGCCAGCAGCATCGGACAGACGAACACCGGGGAGCTGTTTTTT.